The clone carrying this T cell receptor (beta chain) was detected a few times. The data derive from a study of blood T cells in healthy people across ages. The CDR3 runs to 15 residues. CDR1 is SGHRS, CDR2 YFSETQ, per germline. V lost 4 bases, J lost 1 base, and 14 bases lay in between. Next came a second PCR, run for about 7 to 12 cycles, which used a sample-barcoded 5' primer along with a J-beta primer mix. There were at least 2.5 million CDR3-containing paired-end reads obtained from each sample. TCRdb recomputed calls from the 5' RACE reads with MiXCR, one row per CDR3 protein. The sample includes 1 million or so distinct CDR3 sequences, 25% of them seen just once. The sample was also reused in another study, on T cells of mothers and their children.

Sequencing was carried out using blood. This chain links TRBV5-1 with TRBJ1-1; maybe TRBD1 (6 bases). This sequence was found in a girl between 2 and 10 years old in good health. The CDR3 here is CASSRTGQKNTEAFF. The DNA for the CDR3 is TGCGCCAGCAGCCGGACGGGACAAAAGAACACTGAAGCTTTCTTT.